Each of the 11 T cell receptor beta chains below was sequenced from the same sample in a study of CD8 T cells in Susac syndrome. Random hexamers were used to reverse transcribe the RNA input (0.5 to 1 ug). TCRdb re-called the immunoSEQ multiplex PCR reads with MiXCR, one entry per CDR3 protein. The sample yields about 280,000 distinct CDR3 sequences, approximately 84% seen once. Sequencing was done on a sample of CD8+ T cells from PBMCs. These receptor sequences come from a human donor with multiple sclerosis.

V gene TRBV12-3 or TRBV12-4 combines with J gene TRBJ2-1; tentatively, D is TRBD2 (6 bases). V was trimmed by 4 bases and J by 4 bases, leaving 17 bases between them. There are 16 residues in the CDR3. CDR3 loop: CASSSTLGRDYNEQFF. CDR3 DNA sequence: TGTGCCAGCAGTTCCACATTGGGGCGGGATTACAATGAGCAGTTCTTC.

Only one count was recorded for this clonotype. This chain links TRBV28 with TRBJ1-3; D possibly corresponds to TRBD1 (5 bases). CDR3 size: 16 residues. Germline V lookup: CDR1 MDHEN, CDR2 SYDVKM. V lost 5 bases, J lost 6 bases, and 20 bases lay in between. CDR3 DNA: TGTGCCAGCAGTCGCCTCCCTACGGGACCTGAAAACACCATATATTTT. It is translated as CASSRLPTGPENTIYF.

The chain joins TRBV4-2 to TRBJ1-1, with TRBD1 matching over 7 bases. The CDR3 sequence is 14 residues long. J was trimmed by 6 bases and V by 1 base; bases with no gene match: 5. The V gene's germline CDR1 is LGHNA and CDR2 YNFKEQ. CDR3 residues: CASSQAGQTAEAFF. The CDR3 DNA sequence: TGTGCCAGCAGCCAAGCGGGACAGACGGCTGAAGCTTTCTTT.

This clonotype was detected a few times. The chain recombines TRBV7-8 with TRBJ2-1; 8 bases agree with TRBD2. Germline-derived CDR1 and CDR2 are SGHVS and FQNEAQ. The CDR3 covers 17 residues. Trimming removed 0 bases from V and 8 bases from J; junction bases left unmatched: 12. CDR3 loop: CASSLALSGSRPDEQFF. DNA for the CDR3: TGTGCCAGCAGCTTAGCTTTGAGCGGGAGTCGGCCGGATGAGCAGTTCTTC. The variable domain in full, with the rest retrieved from reference TRBV7-8 and TRBJ2-1, is GAGVSQSPRYKVAKRGQDVALRCDPISGHVSLFWYQQALGQGPEFLTYFQNEAQLDKSGLPSDRFFAERPEGSVSTLKIQRTQQEDSAVYLCASSLALSGSRPDEQFFGPGTRLTVL.

The J gene is TRBJ2-3, the V gene TRBV11-2, with D perhaps given as TRBD1 or TRBD2 (5 bases each). V lost 2 bases and J 1 base, leaving 10 bases between the germline ends. CDR3 length: 15 amino acids. Germline CDR1 reads SGHAT; CDR2 reads FQNNGV. Here the CDR3 reads CASSLWDVGTDTQYF. CDR3 bases: TGTGCCAGCAGCTTATGGGACGTAGGCACAGATACGCAGTATTTT.

The chain links TRBV4-1 to TRBJ2-2; D is unresolved. This CDR3 comprises 15 residues. CDR1 and CDR2 from the germline V gene are MGHRA and YSYEKL. The germline V and J ends were trimmed by 3 bases and 4 bases, with 12 bases remaining between them. CDR3 in amino acids: CASSHPAAATGELFF. Written as DNA, the CDR3 is TGCGCCAGCAGCCATCCGGCCGCTGCCACCGGGGAGCTGTTTTTT.

The J gene is TRBJ2-1, the V gene TRBV14; TRBD1 or TRBD2 may be the D gene (6 bases each). V lost 2 bases and J lost 4, with 15 bases in between. The length of the CDR3 is 16 residues. Germline CDR1 is SGHDN and CDR2 is FVKESK. CDR3 in amino acids: CASSQIIQGRYNEQFF. CDR3 nucleotide sequence: TGTGCCAGCAGCCAAATAATTCAGGGGAGGTACAATGAGCAGTTCTTC.

The CDR3 sequence: CASSFARNSYEQYF. The CDR3, as DNA: TGTGCCAGCAGCTTTGCACGGAACTCCTACGAGCAGTACTTC. This chain joins TRBV11-1 and TRBJ2-7; D remains ambiguous. This CDR3 has 14 residues. V gave up 3 bases and J gave up 0 bases, with 9 bases separating them. Per the germline V gene, CDR1 is SGHAT and CDR2 is FQDESV (reference sequence). Supplemented by reference TRBV11-1 and TRBJ2-7, the full variable domain reads EAEVAQSPRYKITEKSQAVAFWCDPISGHATLYWYRQILGQGPELLVQFQDESVVDDSQLPKDRFSAERLKGVDSTLKIQPAELGDSAMYLCASSFARNSYEQYFGPGTRLTVT.

This clonotype was counted only a few times. The V call is TRBV11-2, the J call TRBJ2-5; 8 bases align to TRBD1. Unmatched junction bases numbered 9, after V lost 5 bases and J lost 4 bases. The CDR3 length is 15 residues. Germline V gene sequence: CDR1 SGHAT, CDR2 FQNNGV. The CDR3 bases are TGTGCCAGCAGCCCGTGGACAGGGCGTGCAGAGACCCAGTACTTC. This translates into CASSPWTGRAETQYF.

V gene TRBV19 combines with J gene TRBJ2-5, with TRBD2 matching 7 bases. V was clipped by 4 bases and J by 3 bases; unmatched bases: 14. Germline CDR1 is LNHDA and CDR2 is SQIVND (reference sequence). This CDR3 has 17 residues. The CDR3 DNA is TGTGCCAGTAGTAGCCCCCGGGGGGAACTTGGAGAAGAGACCCAGTACTTC. As protein: CASSSPRGELGEETQYF. The variable domain in full, completed from reference TRBV19 and TRBJ2-5, reads DGGITQSPKYLFRKEGQNVTLSCEQNLNHDAMYWYRQDPGQGLRLIYYSQIVNDFQKGDIAEGYSVSREKKESFPLTVTSAQKNPTAFYLCASSSPRGELGEETQYFGPGTRLLVL.

The V gene is TRBV6-6, the J gene TRBJ2-7, with D perhaps matching TRBD1 (6 bases). This CDR3 comprises 16 residues. In germline, CDR1 is MNHNY, CDR2 SVGAGI (reference sequence). The ends were cut back, 2 bases at V and 3 bases at J, with 17 bases in the middle. This chain's CDR3 is CASSYTRDTMSYEQYF. In DNA, the CDR3 is TGTGCCAGCAGTTACACTCGGGACACGATGAGCTACGAGCAGTACTTC.